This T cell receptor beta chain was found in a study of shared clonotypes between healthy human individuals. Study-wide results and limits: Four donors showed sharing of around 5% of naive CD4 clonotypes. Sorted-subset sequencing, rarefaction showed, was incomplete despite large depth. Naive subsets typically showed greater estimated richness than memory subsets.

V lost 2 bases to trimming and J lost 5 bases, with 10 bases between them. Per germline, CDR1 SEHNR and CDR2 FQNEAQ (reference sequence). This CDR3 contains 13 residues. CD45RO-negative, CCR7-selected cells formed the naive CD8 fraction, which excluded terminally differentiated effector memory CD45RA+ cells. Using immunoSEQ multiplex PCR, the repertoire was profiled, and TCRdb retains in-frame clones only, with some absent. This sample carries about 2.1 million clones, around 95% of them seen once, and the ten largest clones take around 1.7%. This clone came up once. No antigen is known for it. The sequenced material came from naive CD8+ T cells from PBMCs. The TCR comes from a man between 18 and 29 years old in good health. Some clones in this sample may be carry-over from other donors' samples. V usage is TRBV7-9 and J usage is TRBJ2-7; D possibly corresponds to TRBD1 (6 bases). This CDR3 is CASSLNQGHEQYF. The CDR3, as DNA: TGTGCCAGCAGCTTAAATCAGGGGCACGAGCAGTACTTC.